This paragraph covers one T cell receptor beta chain sequence. In the original processing: Reference gene primer amplification gave estimated nucleated cell counts. TCRdb keeps only in-frame clones here, not all; method: immunoSEQ multiplex PCR. D and trimming were read from the DNA, whereas the V and J calls and clone size are those reported in that table. The sample has roughly 29,000 clones; 70% to 90% are singletons. These data are taken from a study of blood T cell repertoires in COVID-19. About the research overall: Whether acute or convalescent, the COVID-19 samples came from the United States, Italy and Spain. T cells, B-cell-depleted T cells, or PBMCs supplied cDNA or gDNA.

Trimming pared 0 bases from V and 5 bases from J, leaving 19 bases between. This CDR3 is built from 17 residues. CDR1 and CDR2 (germline): LNHNV, YYDKDF (reference sequence). This chain links TRBV15 with TRBJ2-5, with a possible D match to TRBD2 (5 bases). This TCR was sampled from a human donor in a cohort sampled during active COVID-19. Sequenced material: peripheral blood. The DNA of the CDR3 is TGTGCCACCAGCAGAGACCCCTCCGGGGTAACCGAGGAGACCCAGTACTTC. This codes for CATSRDPSGVTEETQYF.